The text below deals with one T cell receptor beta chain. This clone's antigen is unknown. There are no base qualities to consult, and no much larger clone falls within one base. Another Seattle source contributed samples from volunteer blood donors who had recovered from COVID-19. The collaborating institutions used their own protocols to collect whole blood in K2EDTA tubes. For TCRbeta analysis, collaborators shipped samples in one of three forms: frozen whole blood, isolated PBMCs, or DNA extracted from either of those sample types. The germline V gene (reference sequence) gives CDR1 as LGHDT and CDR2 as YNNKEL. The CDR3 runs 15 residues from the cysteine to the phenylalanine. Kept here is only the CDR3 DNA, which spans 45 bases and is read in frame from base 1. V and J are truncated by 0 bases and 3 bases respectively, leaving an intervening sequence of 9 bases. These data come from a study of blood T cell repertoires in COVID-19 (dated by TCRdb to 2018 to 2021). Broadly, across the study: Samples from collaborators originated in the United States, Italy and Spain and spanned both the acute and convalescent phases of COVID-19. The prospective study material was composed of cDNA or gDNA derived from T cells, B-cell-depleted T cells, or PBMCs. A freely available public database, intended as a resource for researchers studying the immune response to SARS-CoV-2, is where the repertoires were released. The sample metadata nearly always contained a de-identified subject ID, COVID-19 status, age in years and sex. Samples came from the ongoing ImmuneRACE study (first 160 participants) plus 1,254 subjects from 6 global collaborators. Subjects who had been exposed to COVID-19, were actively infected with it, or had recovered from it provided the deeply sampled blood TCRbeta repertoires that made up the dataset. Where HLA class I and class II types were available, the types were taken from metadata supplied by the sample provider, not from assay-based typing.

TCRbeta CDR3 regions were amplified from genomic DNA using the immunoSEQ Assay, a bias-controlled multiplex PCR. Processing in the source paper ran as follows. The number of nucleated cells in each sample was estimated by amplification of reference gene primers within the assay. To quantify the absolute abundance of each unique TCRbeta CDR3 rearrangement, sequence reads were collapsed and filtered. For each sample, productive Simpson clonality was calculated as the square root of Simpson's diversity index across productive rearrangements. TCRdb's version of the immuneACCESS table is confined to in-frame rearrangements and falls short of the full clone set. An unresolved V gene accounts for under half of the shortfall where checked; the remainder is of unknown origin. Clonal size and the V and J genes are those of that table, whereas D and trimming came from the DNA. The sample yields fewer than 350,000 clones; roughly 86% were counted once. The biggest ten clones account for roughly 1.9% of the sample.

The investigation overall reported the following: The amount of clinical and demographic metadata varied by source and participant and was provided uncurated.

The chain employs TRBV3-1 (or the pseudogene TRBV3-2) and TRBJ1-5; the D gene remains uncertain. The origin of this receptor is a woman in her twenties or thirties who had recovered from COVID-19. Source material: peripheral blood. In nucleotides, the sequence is TGTGCCAGCAGCCAAGACGGGGAATTCAATCAGCCCCAGCATTTT. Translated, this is CASSQDGEFNQPQHF.